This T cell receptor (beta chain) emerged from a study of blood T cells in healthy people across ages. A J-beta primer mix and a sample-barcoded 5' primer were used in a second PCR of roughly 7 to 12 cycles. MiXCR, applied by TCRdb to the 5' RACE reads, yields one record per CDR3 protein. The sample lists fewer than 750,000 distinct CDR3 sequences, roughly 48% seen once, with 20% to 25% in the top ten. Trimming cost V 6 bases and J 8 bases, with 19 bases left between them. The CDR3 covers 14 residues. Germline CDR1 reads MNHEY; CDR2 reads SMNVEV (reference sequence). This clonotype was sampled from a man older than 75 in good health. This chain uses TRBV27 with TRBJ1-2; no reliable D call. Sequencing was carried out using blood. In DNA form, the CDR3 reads TGTGCCAGCAGGTTTCGGGGAATGGAGGGAGGCTACACCTTC. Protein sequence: CASRFRGMEGGYTF.